Detailed here is one TCR beta chain. The specificity of this receptor is unknown. Per-nucleotide qualities are absent, and no much larger clonotype sits a single base away. The CDR3 regions of human TCRbeta chains were subjected to immunosequencing. Under the source paper's analysis protocol: TCRs in the repertoires were compared against a reference library of SARS-CoV-2-specific TCRs that had been generated with the MIRA antigen-specificity platform. Breadth meant the fraction of unique TCRs that were SARS-CoV-2-associated, whereas depth meant the fraction of total T cells that were SARS-CoV-2-associated. Using the MIRA data, each spike-specific TCR was mapped to the spike region that the TCR reacts to and placed in a CD4 or CD8 class. Log10-transformed breadth and depth values were compared by one-way ANOVA with Sidak's multiple comparisons tests. TCRdb took this table from immuneACCESS and kept in-frame rearrangements with V and J called. Such tables lack part of the clones; where checked against another copy, unresolved V genes explain under half of the gap, and the rest is unexplained. The V and J calls and clone size were taken over from that table, and D and trimming were inferred from the DNA. This sample has around 110,000 clones in its table, and 75% to 90% of those were observed once. 3.1% of the sample comes from the top ten.

In the germline V gene, CDR1 corresponds to MDHEN and CDR2 to SYDVKM. The CDR3 measures 15 amino acids from cysteine to phenylalanine. The DNA shown is the 45-base CDR3, in frame from base 1. V gives up 7 bases and J gives up 0 bases, and the segment between their germline ends measures 16 bases. This sample is drawn from a study of T cell responses to AZD1222 COVID-19 vaccine (dated by TCRdb to the early 2020s). Background on the whole study: AZD1222 recipients given second doses at about 4 weeks or at about 12 weeks were pooled, since spike-specific TCR depth and breadth were not found to differ between the two schedules. Trial participants were enrolled by age into 18-55, 56-69 and 70-plus year subgroups, with approximately 150, 28 and 58 TCR-sequenced participants respectively. A total of 233 trial participants underwent TCR sequencing, of whom nearly 210 had received two doses of AZD1222 and about 26 had received two doses of the MenACWY control vaccine. On the study overall, not on this receptor specifically: Participants were mostly white British and included more females than males, and it was suggested by the authors that clonal diversity may have been underestimated. Reportedly, almost half of the unique spike-specific TCRs recognized epitopes lying outside the regions that are mutated in the B.1.351 and B.1.1.7 variants. After two AZD1222 doses, both the breadth and the depth of spike-specific TCRs were significantly higher than at day 0 and than in MenACWY recipients. Conclusions about previously exposed vaccinees are limited, since just six or seven AZD1222 recipients were seropositive for SARS-CoV-2 at baseline. Because no day 14 peak-response samples were available, the repertoires could be characterized only after the peak T cell response. CD4 TCRs associated with the vaccine covered the entire spike protein, and the dominant responses were in regions 160-218 and 743-854. The 56-69-year group was small, and its depth increase did not reach significance, likely because of low power.

The time point label here, explained by the study, means: baseline before first vaccination. Vaccinee samples came from UK trials COV001 and COV002, including a single-blind randomized controlled phase 2/3 trial of AZD1222 (ChAdOx1 nCoV-19) in healthy adults. For TCRbeta chain sequencing, PBMC samples from trial participants were taken at day 0 and at day 28 after the second dose. The sequencing here drew on peripheral blood, taken on day 0 of AZD1222 vaccination. Here the chain combines TRBV28 and TRBJ2-7; possibly the D gene is TRBD1, per 5 matching bases. This receptor was obtained from an adult in good health. In nucleotide form, the sequence is TGTGCCAGCAATCCCCAGGACACCTACTCCTACGAGCAGTACTTC. This codes for CASNPQDTYSYEQYF.